These 19 T cell receptor beta chains came from one sample sequenced in a study of post-analysis software for immune sequencing data. Antigens for these TCRs are unknown. Whole-study results and caveats: Controls showed lower frequencies than patients for five or six TRBV segments, and TRBV5-6, TRBV5-1 and TRBV20-1 were among these.

Prepared libraries of TCR beta cDNA carried unique molecular identifiers. TCRdb re-analysed the PCR reads in MiXCR, keeping a single row per CDR3 protein. The table has some 690,000 distinct CDR3 sequences, 25% to 30% seen once. Sequenced input: blood. The receptors originated from a girl aged 5 to 17 with multiple sclerosis.

This clonotype turned up a few times. The chain carries TRBV7-9 and TRBJ1-2; D is unclear. This CDR3 spans 11 amino acids. Per germline, CDR1 SEHNR and CDR2 FQNEAQ (reference sequence). Trimming shortened V by 0 bases and J by 7 bases, and 3 bases separated the two germline ends. The CDR3 nucleotides read TGTGCCAGCAGCTTAGCTCGTGGCTACACCTTC. Translation: CASSLARGYTF. The full variable domain, with the rest looked up from reference TRBV7-9 and TRBJ1-2, is DTGVSQNPRHKITKRGQNVTFRCDPISEHNRLYWYRQTLGQGPEFLTYFQNEAQLEKSRLLSDRFSAERPKGSFSTLEIQRTEQGDSAMYLCASSLARGYTFGSGTRLTVV.

V gene TRBV3-1 combines with J gene TRBJ1-2; no clear D gene. CDR3 length equals 14 residues. The germline V gene has CDR1 LGHDT and CDR2 YNNKEL (reference sequence). Trimming stripped 1 base from V and 3 bases from J, with 9 bases between. The CDR3, as DNA: TGTGCCAGCAGCCAAGGATTCTGGGACTATGGCTACACCTTC. It codes for CASSQGFWDYGYTF.

In this sample, this clonotype turned up once. V gene TRBV29-1 combines with J gene TRBJ1-1, with D hard to call. Germline V CDR1 and CDR2: SQVTM, ANQGSEA. Trimming stripped 3 bases from V and 5 bases from J, with 13 bases between. This CDR3 is 13 amino acids long. This CDR3 reads CSVEMWVRTEAFF. The CDR3 region has the DNA TGCAGCGTTGAGATGTGGGTTCGTACTGAAGCTTTCTTT.

J is TRBJ2-1 and V is TRBV12-3 or TRBV12-4; 9 bases map to TRBD2. V lost 2 bases and J lost 0; bases outside the gene matches: 8. The CDR3 extends over 18 amino acids. In nucleotides, the CDR3 is TGTGCCAGCAGTTTAAGTGCGGGAGGGCCGAGCTCCTACAATGAGCAGTTCTTC. Translation gives CASSLSAGGPSSYNEQFF.

V gene TRBV28 combines with J gene TRBJ1-6; possibly TRBD1 for D (6 bases). This CDR3 has 14 residues. Trimming removed 4 bases from V and 8 bases from J, with 12 bases in between. Germline V gene data show CDR1 as MDHEN and CDR2 as SYDVKM. The CDR3 here is CASSSPGQYSPLHF. CDR3 in DNA: TGTGCCAGCAGTTCACCCGGACAGTATTCACCCCTCCACTTT.

The chain combines TRBV7-2 with TRBJ2-7, with D possibly being TRBD1 (5 bases). The end of the DNA is better explained by TRBJ2-5, so the J call may be wrong. This CDR3 comprises 17 residues. Per germline, CDR1 SGHTA and CDR2 FQGNSA. This CDR3 reads CASRQGTAAAREETQYF. DNA of the CDR3: TGTGCCAGCAGACAAGGAACGGCGGCTGCCAGGGAAGAGACCCAGTACTTC.

This chain links TRBV15 with TRBJ1-1; D is perhaps TRBD1 (5 bases). In germline, CDR1 is LNHNV, CDR2 YYDKDF (reference sequence). CDR3 length: 13 residues. The V gene lost 1 base and the J gene lost 11 bases, with 14 bases spanning the gap. The CDR3 loop reads CATSRGGRAGAFF. CDR3 nucleotide sequence: TGTGCCACCAGCAGAGGCGGCAGGGCGGGGGCTTTCTTT.

This clonotype turned up a few times. The chain joins TRBV5-1 to TRBJ1-6; no firm D call. V was pared by 0 bases and J by 7 bases, with 14 bases between. The V gene's germline CDR1 is SGHRS and CDR2 YFSETQ. The CDR3 totals 16 residues. The CDR3 here is CASSLVTRNDNSPLHF. CDR3 bases: TGCGCCAGCAGCTTGGTCACCAGAAACGACAATTCACCCCTCCACTTT. Full variable domain (remainder filled in from reference TRBV5-1 and TRBJ1-6): KAGVTQTPRYLIKTRGQQVTLSCSPISGHRSVSWYQQTPGQGLQFLFEYFSETQRNKGNFPGRFSGRQFSNSRSEMNVSTLELGDSALYLCASSLVTRNDNSPLHFGNGTRLTVT.

The chain combines TRBV6-1 with TRBJ2-7, with D hard to call. Germline loops: CDR1 MNHNS, CDR2 SASEGT. The CDR3 extends over 15 amino acids. Between the trimmed V and J ends, which lost 2 bases and 3 bases, there was a span of 14 bases. The CDR3 DNA reads as TGTGCCAGCAGTGAACTCGGGTATTTGGTCTACGAGCAGTACTTC. Translation: CASSELGYLVYEQYF.

This clonotype was picked up many times. The chain employs TRBV29-1 and TRBJ2-1; D call uncertain. Germline loops: CDR1 SQVTM, CDR2 ANQGSEA. The CDR3 totals 11 residues. V dropped 6 bases and J dropped 7 bases, with 10 bases sitting between them. CDR3 DNA: TGCAGCGTCGTTCCACGTAATGAGCAGTTCTTC. Its protein is CSVVPRNEQFF.

The V and J genes are TRBV6-2 or TRBV6-3 and TRBJ1-2; no clear D gene. Germline CDR1 reads MNHEY; CDR2 reads SVGEGT. CDR3 length: 16 residues. Trimming removed 3 bases from V and 3 bases from J, with 17 bases in between. DNA of the CDR3: TGTGCCAGCAGTTATTCCCGGGGAACCCAGCACTATGGCTACACCTTC. Protein product: CASSYSRGTQHYGYTF.

In its sample, this clonotype was seen a few times. V usage is TRBV4-1 and J usage is TRBJ2-1; no clear D gene. Germline V gene sequence: CDR1 MGHRA, CDR2 YSYEKL. The CDR3 consists of 15 residues. Trimming stripped 1 base from V and 2 bases from J, with 9 bases between. The CDR3 loop reads CASSQGAGPYNEQFF. In DNA, the CDR3 is TGCGCCAGCAGCCAAGGTGCCGGGCCCTACAATGAGCAGTTCTTC.

The gene calls are TRBV12-3 or TRBV12-4 and TRBJ2-3; D is uncertain. Trimming stripped 5 bases from V and 2 bases from J, with 8 bases between. The CDR3 sequence is 13 residues long. Written as DNA, the CDR3 is TGTGCCAGCAGTCAACTGCACACAGATACGCAGTATTTT. It yields the protein CASSQLHTDTQYF.

Remarks on this clonotype: One junction end disagrees with the germline gene, perhaps due to a read error. The V and J genes are TRBV28 and TRBJ2-1; D may be TRBD1 (6 bases). Germline CDR1 is MDHEN and CDR2 is SYDVKM. CDR3 size: 14 residues. As DNA, the CDR3 is TGTGCCGGCAGCTCAGGACAGAACCCGAATGAGCAGTTCTTC. Its protein product is CAGSSGQNPNEQFF. The complete variable domain, with remaining parts taken from reference TRBV28 and TRBJ2-1, reads DVKVTQSSRYLVKRTGEKVFLECVQDMDHENMFWYRQDPGLGLRLIYFSYDVKMKEKGDIPEGYSVSREKKERFSLILESASTNQTSMYLCAGSSGQNPNEQFFGPGTRLTVL.

This chain connects TRBV11-2 to TRBJ2-4; 8 positions agree with TRBD1. The germline V gene encodes CDR1 SGHAT and CDR2 FQNNGV. The J segment lost 6 bases and the V segment lost 3 bases, leaving 4 bases of the junction unmatched. This CDR3 contains 14 residues. The CDR3 sequence: CASSFGQGLNIQYF. The DNA of the CDR3 is TGTGCCAGCAGCTTCGGACAGGGACTAAACATTCAGTACTTC.

The genes are TRBV20-1 and TRBJ2-7; D may be TRBD1 (5 bases). Germline V gives CDR1 DFQATT, CDR2 SNEGSKA (reference sequence). This CDR3 has 12 residues. The germline V and J ends were trimmed by 3 bases and 7 bases, with 13 bases remaining between them. The CDR3, as DNA: TGCAGTGCTAGTTTGGTTTCAGGGGAGCAGTACTTC. It translates to CSASLVSGEQYF.

The gene calls are TRBV5-1 and TRBJ2-3; D is perhaps TRBD1 (5 bases). This CDR3 contains 17 residues. Deletions cut 1 base from V and 4 bases from J, with 19 bases between. Germline V gives CDR1 SGHRS, CDR2 YFSETQ. CDR3 sequence reads: CASSLRRQHLVPDTQYF. The CDR3 region has the DNA TGCGCCAGCAGCTTGAGGCGACAGCACCTAGTCCCAGATACGCAGTATTTT.

This clonotype occurred a few times. The gene calls are TRBV24-1 and TRBJ2-7; tentative D call: TRBD1 (6 bases). The ends were cut back, 3 bases at V and 3 bases at J, with 11 bases in the middle. CDR3 size: 14 residues. The germline gives CDR1 KGHDR, CDR2 SFDVKD. CDR3 protein: CATSDPGQGYEQYF. CDR3 nucleotides: TGTGCCACCAGTGATCCGGGACAAGGCTACGAGCAGTACTTC.

This clonotype occurred a few times. The chain combines TRBV29-1 with TRBJ2-3; perhaps TRBD1 as D (5 bases). V shed 6 bases and J shed 2 bases, with 18 bases lying between them. The CDR3 spans 15 residues. Germline V CDR1 and CDR2: SQVTM, ANQGSEA. The CDR3 DNA is TGCAGCGTCAAGGGCCACAGACAGAACACAGATACGCAGTATTTT. Translated: CSVKGHRQNTDTQYF.